The 20 T cell receptor beta chains given below trace back to one sample, sequenced in a study of CD8 T cells in ankylosing spondylitis. Each CDR3 protein is one row after TCRdb ran MiXCR on the 5' RACE reads. The sample shows 150,000 to 200,000 distinct CDR3 sequences, 25% to 35% of them seen only once. Sample: synovial fluid, either unsorted or a sorted T cell fraction (not recorded which). The receptors originated from a male donor with ankylosing spondylitis.

The sample holds many counts of this clonotype. V usage is TRBV7-2 and J usage is TRBJ2-7, with D perhaps TRBD2 (6 bases). Per the germline V gene, CDR1 is SGHTA and CDR2 is FQGNSA. The CDR3 is 16 amino acids. The V end lost 3 bases, the J end lost 2 bases, and 17 bases lay between the germline ends. The CDR3 sequence: CASSLVLAVAAYEQYF. The CDR3 DNA follows: TGTGCCAGCAGCTTGGTGTTAGCGGTAGCGGCCTACGAGCAGTACTTC.

The V and J genes are TRBV20-1 and TRBJ1-5, with 8 bases that match TRBD1. CDR1 and CDR2 (germline): DFQATT, SNEGSKA (reference sequence). This CDR3 contains 14 residues. With V trimmed by 6 bases and J by 2 bases, 6 bases remained unmatched. In nucleotides, the CDR3 is TGCAGTGCGTGGACAGGGAGTGGCAATCAGCCCCAGCATTTT. This translates into CSAWTGSGNQPQHF.

This clonotype was seen just once. The chain employs TRBV18 and TRBJ2-1; D is possibly TRBD2 (6 bases). Trimming took off 5 bases at V and 3 bases at J, with 8 bases between the two ends. Germline values: CDR1 KGHSH, CDR2 LQKENI. The CDR3 covers 13 residues. CDR3 sequence reads: CASSKTSYNEQFF. CDR3 bases: TGTGCCAGCTCAAAGACTAGCTACAATGAGCAGTTCTTC.

The chain joins TRBV5-1 to TRBJ1-6; 7 bases map to TRBD1. The CDR3 totals 17 residues. Germline V gene sequence: CDR1 SGHRS, CDR2 YFSETQ. The V gene end was trimmed by 4 bases and the J gene end by 9 bases; junction bases not matched to a gene: 16. This chain's CDR3 is CASSTGQPSFSGSPLHF. The CDR3 bases are TGCGCCAGCAGCACGGGACAGCCCAGTTTTTCGGGTTCACCCCTCCACTTT.

This clonotype has just a few counts. This chain uses TRBV5-6 with TRBJ1-2; 8 nucleotides match TRBD1. This CDR3 contains 16 residues. V was clipped by 4 bases and J by 6 bases; unmatched bases: 14. The germline CDR1 and CDR2 sequences are SGHDT and YYEEEE. Here the CDR3 reads CASSLGQDVRRDGYTF. DNA for the CDR3: TGTGCCAGCAGCCTGGGACAGGACGTACGTCGGGATGGCTACACCTTC.

The genes are TRBV6-1 and TRBJ1-2; D gene unclear. V lost 3 bases, J lost 7 bases, and 6 bases lay in between. The germline V gene encodes CDR1 MNHNS and CDR2 SASEGT. CDR3 length equals 11 residues. The CDR3 DNA sequence: TGTGCCAGCAGTGATTGGGGTGGCTACACCTTC. Its protein is CASSDWGGYTF.

Only a few counts were recorded for this clonotype. The chain recombines TRBV3-1 with TRBJ2-1; 10 bases line up with TRBD2. Germline V lookup: CDR1 LGHDT, CDR2 YNNKEL (reference sequence). The CDR3 length is 15 residues. V trimming: 4 bases; J trimming: 6 bases; junction bases outside the gene matches: 6. CDR3 residues: CASSPPSGRGNEQFF. The DNA of the CDR3 is TGTGCCAGCAGCCCGCCCAGCGGGAGGGGCAATGAGCAGTTCTTC.

This clonotype was detected many times. The V call is TRBV4-2, the J call TRBJ2-5; no definite D call. V was clipped by 0 bases and J by 6 bases, with 11 bases between them. Germline CDR1 reads LGHNA; CDR2 reads YNFKEQ. CDR3 length: 14 amino acids. Here the CDR3 reads CASSQDQREKTQYF. CDR3 DNA: TGTGCCAGCAGCCAAGATCAGCGAGAGAAGACCCAGTACTTC.

The sample holds one count of this clonotype. The chain has TRBV6-1 and TRBJ2-2; 8 bases are a match to TRBD1. The CDR3 spans 16 residues. V was clipped by 10 bases and J by 2 bases; unmatched bases: 12. CDR1 and CDR2 (germline): MNHNS, SASEGT. The CDR3 coding sequence is TGTGCCACCAAATCCCCAACAGGGGGTAACACCGGGGAGCTGTTTTTT. Translated, it gives CATKSPTGGNTGELFF.

This clonotype has a count of ten or more. The V call is TRBV6-1, the J call TRBJ1-2, with D possibly matching TRBD1 (6 bases). The CDR3 loop spans 16 amino acids. Germline-derived CDR1 and CDR2 are MNHNS and SASEGT. V was trimmed by 6 bases and J by 4 bases, leaving 21 bases between them. The CDR3 loop is CASRPGRGGAVYGYTF. CDR3 coding DNA: TGTGCCAGCAGACCGGGGAGGGGGGGCGCCGTCTATGGCTACACCTTC.

The chain links TRBV7-9 to TRBJ2-3, with 9 bases aligning to TRBD1. The V gene's germline CDR1 is SEHNR and CDR2 FQNEAQ (reference sequence). The CDR3 sequence is 15 residues long. Trimming at V came to 4 bases and at J to 2 bases, leaving 4 bases not matched to a gene. CDR3 region: CASSYGQGHTDTQYF. The DNA for the CDR3 is TGTGCCAGCAGCTATGGACAGGGGCACACAGATACGCAGTATTTT.

This clonotype has only a few counts. The rearrangement uses TRBV12-3 or TRBV12-4 and TRBJ2-1; the match to TRBD2 covers 12 bases. J was trimmed by 9 bases and V by 5 bases; bases with no gene match: 17. This CDR3 comprises 18 residues. The CDR3 bases are TGTGCCAGCAGTCCCCCGACTAGCGGGAGACTCCTTTATGTTGAGCAGTTCTTC. Translated: CASSPPTSGRLLYVEQFF.

The CDR3 DNA reads as TGTGCCAGCAGCCCCTCCGGGGGAACCTCCTACGAGCAGTACTTC. It yields the protein CASSPSGGTSYEQYF. The chain recombines TRBV3-1 with TRBJ2-7; a weak D match, TRBD2 (6 bases). Trimming cost V 4 bases and J 0 bases, with 13 bases left between them. This CDR3 is 15 amino acids long. Looked up from germline, CDR1 is LGHDT and CDR2 is YNNKEL (reference sequence).

This clonotype was counted at least ten times. J is TRBJ2-7 and V is TRBV29-1; no clear D. The V gene lost 7 bases and the J gene lost 0 bases, with 7 bases spanning the gap. Germline loops: CDR1 SQVTM, CDR2 ANQGSEA. The CDR3 is 11 residues long. DNA of the CDR3: TGCAGCGCCAGTAGCTCCTACGAGCAGTACTTC. It is translated as CSASSSYEQYF.

The table lists this clonotype with many counts. The J gene is TRBJ2-2, the V gene TRBV5-1; D perhaps matches TRBD1 (5 bases). The CDR3 totals 15 residues. Germline V gives CDR1 SGHRS, CDR2 YFSETQ. The germline V and J ends were trimmed by 0 bases and 2 bases, with 8 bases remaining between them. In nucleotides, the CDR3 is TGCGCCAGCAGCTTGGACGGACATAACACCGGGGAGCTGTTTTTT. Amino acids: CASSLDGHNTGELFF.

This clonotype was counted only a few times. The gene calls are TRBV2 and TRBJ2-5; 11 bases are a match to TRBD2. Per the germline V gene, CDR1 is SNHLY and CDR2 is FYNNEI. This CDR3 is built from 15 residues. J gave up 3 bases and V 6 bases, and 6 bases lay outside the gene matches. The CDR3 coding sequence is TGTGCCAGCAGGCTGCAGGGACTAGCGGAAGAGACCCAGTACTTC. Translation gives CASRLQGLAEETQYF.

The chain recombines TRBV9 with TRBJ1-6; 8 bases align to TRBD1. Germline CDR1 is SGDLS and CDR2 is YYNGEE. The length of the CDR3 is 16 residues. Trimming took 0 bases from V and 7 from J; bases not matched to a gene: 6. DNA of the CDR3: TGTGCCAGCAGCGTAGAGCAGGGGGCGGAGAATTCACCCCTCCACTTT. Translating it yields CASSVEQGAENSPLHF.

The chain carries TRBV14 and TRBJ2-3, with D unclear. V was clipped by 1 base and J by 9 bases, with 8 bases between them. Per the germline V gene, CDR1 is SGHDN and CDR2 is FVKESK. The CDR3 sequence is 12 residues long. The CDR3 nucleotides read TGTGCCAGCAGCCAAGGGACGGCAACGCAGTATTTT. This gives the protein CASSQGTATQYF.

This clonotype appeared a few times. The V gene is TRBV2, the J gene TRBJ2-5; TRBD2 is a possible D gene (6 bases). Per the germline V gene, CDR1 is SNHLY and CDR2 is FYNNEI. V was trimmed by 3 bases and J by 1 base, leaving 12 bases between them. The CDR3 loop spans 15 amino acids. DNA of the CDR3: TGTGCCAGCAGTGATCTAGTCGGGAGCCAAGAGACCCAGTACTTC. This translates into CASSDLVGSQETQYF.

This clonotype was picked up a small number of times. V gene TRBV2 combines with J gene TRBJ2-3; a weak D match, TRBD2 (5 bases). This CDR3 has 13 amino acids. Trimming cost V 7 bases and J 0 bases, with 8 bases left between them. CDR1 SNHLY and CDR2 FYNNEI come from the germline V gene. CDR3 DNA sequence: TGTGCCAGCAAGGAGCGGAGCACAGATACGCAGTATTTT. It is translated as CASKERSTDTQYF.